Presented here are 20 T cell receptor beta chains from one specimen sequenced in a study of T cell changes during pregnancy in multiple sclerosis. Assay: immunoSEQ multiplex PCR; the TCRdb copy retains only in-frame clones and omits some. The sample gives more than 35,000 clones, roughly 92% of which show up once; 0.43% is in the top ten. Sequencing used CD4+ T cells from peripheral blood mononuclear cells, obtained in the third trimester of pregnancy. The source is a female donor in good health, enrolled as a control in a pregnancy study.

The chain couples TRBV27 to TRBJ2-1; 8 bases match TRBD2. Germline V CDR1 and CDR2: MNHEY, SMNVEV (reference sequence). The CDR3 extends over 14 amino acids. The trim removed 4 bases at V and 6 bases at J, leaving 5 bases unmatched. CDR3 in amino acids: CASSSIRGGNEQFF. CDR3 nucleotides: TGTGCCAGCAGTTCAATACGGGGGGGCAATGAGCAGTTCTTC.

V gene TRBV14 combines with J gene TRBJ2-7, with 7 bases lining up with TRBD1. The V gene's germline CDR1 is SGHDN and CDR2 FVKESK. With V trimmed by 1 base and J by 2 bases, 5 bases remained unmatched. The CDR3 spans 15 residues. CDR3 sequence (DNA): TGTGCCAGCAGCCAAGGACAGGGAAGTACCTACGAGCAGTACTTC. This codes for CASSQGQGSTYEQYF.

J is TRBJ2-1 and V is TRBV7-2, with D maybe TRBD1 (6 bases). The CDR3 length is 12 residues. V lost 5 bases to trimming and J lost 10 bases, with 12 bases between them. Germline values: CDR1 SGHTA, CDR2 FQGNSA. The DNA of the CDR3 is TGTGCCAGCAGCGGGGGACAACGAGAGCAGTTCTTC. Amino acids: CASSGGQREQFF.

V gene TRBV4-2 combines with J gene TRBJ2-5, with 14 bases matching TRBD2. J was trimmed by 4 bases and V by 4 bases; bases with no gene match: 11. The CDR3 sequence is 18 residues long. Germline V CDR1 and CDR2: LGHNA, YNFKEQ. CDR3 in amino acids: CASSPRLAGGRNIETQYF. The CDR3 DNA reads TGTGCCAGCAGCCCTCGACTAGCGGGGGGGCGGAATATAGAGACCCAGTACTTC.

The rearrangement joins TRBV28 to TRBJ1-5; D gene unclear. Germline-derived CDR1 and CDR2 are MDHEN and SYDVKM. The CDR3 is 14 amino acids. Trimming removed 3 bases from V and 4 bases from J, with 10 bases in between. CDR3 DNA sequence: TGTGCCAGCAGTTTGCCAGCGAAGAATCAGCCCCAGCATTTT. It specifies CASSLPAKNQPQHF.

The rearrangement links TRBV4-3 to TRBJ1-2; D is unclear. Trimming shortened V by 1 base and J by 7 bases, and 13 bases separated the two germline ends. This CDR3 is 14 amino acids long. From germline, CDR1 is LGHNA and CDR2 YSLEER. As DNA, the CDR3 is TGCGCCAGCAGCCAAGGTTGGGCGGGTGGTGGCTACACCTTC. Translated, it gives CASSQGWAGGGYTF.

The V and J genes are TRBV19 and TRBJ1-2; D is possibly TRBD1 (6 bases). Germline V gives CDR1 LNHDA, CDR2 SQIVND (reference sequence). V was clipped by 6 bases and J by 1 base, with 15 bases between them. The CDR3 contains 15 residues. The CDR3 DNA reads as TGTGCCAGTAGCGAACTCCAGGGGATTAACTATGGCTACACCTTC. Protein sequence: CASSELQGINYGYTF.

The chain has TRBV4-3 and TRBJ1-4; 7 bases align to TRBD1. This CDR3 is 16 amino acids long. J was trimmed by 12 bases and V by 3 bases; bases with no gene match: 16. The germline V gene encodes CDR1 LGHNA and CDR2 YSLEER. The CDR3 loop is CASSHSGTAQLGQLFF. CDR3 nucleotide sequence: TGCGCCAGCAGCCATAGCGGGACAGCCCAACTAGGGCAACTGTTTTTT.

The gene calls are TRBV7-8 and TRBJ1-6, with D tentatively TRBD1 (6 bases). This CDR3 comprises 14 residues. Trimming stripped 7 bases from V and 9 bases from J, with 16 bases between. Germline CDR1 and CDR2: SGHVS and FQNEAQ. This CDR3 is CASTIATGSSPLHF. The CDR3 region has the DNA TGTGCCAGCACCATTGCTACAGGGAGTTCACCCCTCCACTTT.

This clone was counted a single time. The V and J genes are TRBV19 and TRBJ1-1, with D possibly matching TRBD1 (5 bases). Germline CDR1 is LNHDA and CDR2 is SQIVND (reference sequence). This CDR3 is 15 amino acids long. V was clipped by 10 bases and J by 0 bases, with 18 bases between them. The CDR3 DNA is TGTGCCACCAGACAGACCCTTACGATGAACACTGAAGCTTTCTTT. It specifies CATRQTLTMNTEAFF.

The chain recombines TRBV29-1 with TRBJ1-2, with TRBD1 matching 10 bases. This CDR3 region has 13 residues. CDR1 is SQVTM and CDR2 is ANQGSEA in the germline V gene. The V and J ends lost 7 bases and 2 bases, in that order; junction bases with no gene match: 4. The chain's CDR3 is CSGSTGGNYGYTF. As DNA, the CDR3 is TGCAGCGGATCGACAGGGGGCAACTATGGCTACACCTTC.

The V gene is TRBV28, the J gene TRBJ2-7; no clear D gene. The CDR3 contains 15 residues. CDR1 is MDHEN, CDR2 SYDVKM, per germline. Trimming shortened V by 5 bases and J by 0 bases, and 14 bases separated the two germline ends. CDR3: CASSRTASSSYEQYF. The CDR3 DNA follows: TGTGCCAGCAGTCGAACAGCAAGCAGCTCCTACGAGCAGTACTTC.

This clone was seen just once. The chain employs TRBV7-2 and TRBJ1-1, with 11 bases fitting TRBD1. V trimming: 3 bases; J trimming: 5 bases; junction bases outside the gene matches: 8. This CDR3 is 16 amino acids long. Per the germline V gene, CDR1 is SGHTA and CDR2 is FQGNSA. The DNA of the CDR3 is TGTGCCAGCAGCTTGAGGGACAGGGGGAAAAATACTGAAGCTTTCTTT. This sequence encodes CASSLRDRGKNTEAFF.

The gene calls are TRBV7-2 and TRBJ2-2, with 7 bases aligning to TRBD2. CDR3 size: 14 residues. The V segment lost 1 base and the J segment 6 bases; nucleotides outside the gene matches: 2. The V gene's germline CDR1 is SGHTA and CDR2 FQGNSA. CDR3 protein: CASSLGLAAGELFF. In DNA form, the CDR3 reads TGTGCCAGCAGCTTAGGACTAGCCGCCGGGGAGCTGTTTTTT.

The V and J genes are TRBV7-8 and TRBJ1-1; possibly TRBD1 for D (5 bases). The V end lost 5 bases, the J end lost 0 bases, and 13 bases lay between the germline ends. This CDR3 has 15 amino acids. Germline CDR1 and CDR2: SGHVS and FQNEAQ. Here the CDR3 reads CASSPRQIMNTEAFF. CDR3 in DNA: TGTGCCAGCAGCCCGCGACAGATTATGAACACTGAAGCTTTCTTT.

The chain couples TRBV11-1 to TRBJ2-1; 7 nucleotides align to TRBD2. Trimming took 5 bases from V and 7 from J; bases not matched to a gene: 8. Germline V gene sequence: CDR1 SGHAT, CDR2 FQDESV (reference sequence). The CDR3 spans 14 residues. The CDR3 spells CASSVRTSRNEQFF. The CDR3 DNA is TGTGCCAGCAGCGTACGGACTAGTAGGAATGAGCAGTTCTTC.

V is TRBV2 and J is TRBJ1-3; 7 positions match TRBD1. Germline V gene lookup returns CDR1 SNHLY and CDR2 FYNNEI. CDR3 length: 19 residues. The ends lost 5 bases at V and 0 bases at J; junction bases unmatched: 16. CDR3 loop: CASSFRLGTDLFSGNTIYF. DNA of the CDR3: TGTGCCAGCAGTTTCCGCCTGGGGACAGACCTATTCTCTGGAAACACCATATATTTT.

The chain recombines TRBV5-5 with TRBJ2-7; D perhaps matches TRBD1 (5 bases). The CDR3 runs 14 residues. Germline CDR1 reads SGHKS; CDR2 reads YYEKEE (reference sequence). Trimming cost V 3 bases and J 2 bases, with 12 bases left between them. The CDR3: CASSYQTVTYEQYF. CDR3 sequence (DNA): TGTGCCAGCAGCTACCAGACAGTAACCTACGAGCAGTACTTC.

The gene calls are TRBV6-1 and TRBJ1-5, with D unclear. The CDR3 contains 14 residues. From germline, CDR1 is MNHNS and CDR2 SASEGT. V dropped 3 bases and J dropped 6 bases, with 12 bases sitting between them. DNA for the CDR3: TGTGCCAGCAGTGACCGGGAGGAGGCTCAGCCCCAGCATTTT. Encoded protein: CASSDREEAQPQHF.

This chain uses TRBV19 with TRBJ2-7; maybe TRBD1 (5 bases). Germline CDR1 and CDR2: LNHDA and SQIVND (reference sequence). V dropped 2 bases and J dropped 1 base, with 12 bases sitting between them. This CDR3 spans 15 amino acids. The DNA of the CDR3 is TGTGCCAGTAGTATAAGGGGTGGAAGTTCCTACGAGCAGTACTTC. This encodes CASSIRGGSSYEQYF.